This T cell receptor (beta chain) was observed in a study of T cell repertoires in cytomegalovirus infection. On the study more broadly: Matching HLA type, along with CMV infection, was indicated by public TCR beta signatures.

Findings and caveats of the study: There were HLA-C-restricted CMV-specific TCR beta clonotypes dominating the ex vivo response.

Trimming shortened V by 3 bases and J by 5 bases, and 14 bases separated the two germline ends. Germline CDR1 is LNHDA and CDR2 is SQIVND (reference sequence). The CDR3 spans 15 residues. TCRdb fed the reads into MiXCR, producing one record per CDR3 protein. Of hundreds of thousands of distinct CDR3 sequences in the sample, about a third are singletons; the top ten hold roughly 12%. As concerns this clonotype: The antigen remains unidentified.

This sequence originates from a human donor in good health (CMV status not recorded). Some clones in this sample may be carry-over from other donors' samples. The genes are TRBV19 and TRBJ1-5; D is ambiguous. Sequenced here: cultured CD8+ T cells from PBMCs, sampled from culture after CMV antigen stimulation. The CDR3 protein is CASSMSPTQYQPQHF. The DNA for the CDR3 is TGTGCCAGTAGTATGTCGCCCACCCAATATCAGCCCCAGCATTTT.